One sample yielded the 15 T cell receptor beta chains listed below, sequenced in a study of cytomegalovirus exposure and HLA in healthy donors. PCR employed 60 Vbeta and 13 Jbeta primers. Here immunoSEQ multiplex PCR was the method, and the copy in TCRdb shows in-frame clones only, minus some. The sample contains roughly 190,000 clones, approximately 81% of which appear only once. Sequenced input: PBMCs. Source of these receptors: a woman aged 45-60 years in good health and CMV-seronegative.

The chain uses TRBV19 and TRBJ2-7, with a possible D match to TRBD1 (5 bases). Germline V lookup: CDR1 LNHDA, CDR2 SQIVND (reference sequence). The CDR3 has 16 amino acids. The V and J ends lost 1 base and 6 bases respectively, with 19 bases between them. CDR3 sequence reads: CASSIGGGPKGIEQYF. As DNA, the CDR3 is TGTGCCAGTAGTATAGGTGGCGGACCCAAGGGGATCGAGCAGTACTTC.

A word on this clone: One end of the junction does not line up with germline, which may come from a read error. This rearrangement joins TRBV7-9 to TRBJ2-7, with 8 positions matching TRBD2. CDR3 length equals 16 residues. Germline V gene data show CDR1 as SEHNR and CDR2 as FQNEAQ (reference sequence). This CDR3 reads CSSSPRTGTRLSEQYF. CDR3 nucleotides: TGTTCCAGCAGCCCCCGGACCGGGACTAGGCTTAGCGAGCAGTACTTC.

V and J are TRBV7-9 and TRBJ1-1; tentative D call: TRBD1 (6 bases). This CDR3 contains 14 residues. Germline CDR1 reads SEHNR; CDR2 reads FQNEAQ (reference sequence). Trimming shortened V by 2 bases and J by 6 bases, and 13 bases separated the two germline ends. The CDR3 is CASSLSTGSAEAFF. For the CDR3, the DNA is TGTGCCAGCAGCTTATCAACAGGGTCGGCTGAAGCTTTCTTT.

The V and J genes are TRBV19 and TRBJ2-2; 7 nucleotides agree with TRBD2. This CDR3 region has 14 residues. The V and J ends lost 6 bases and 4 bases, in that order; junction bases with no gene match: 5. The germline gives CDR1 LNHDA, CDR2 SQIVND (reference sequence). CDR3 sequence (DNA): TGTGCCAGTAGACTAGCGCCAAGCACCGGGGAGCTGTTTTTT. The encoded protein is CASRLAPSTGELFF.

The chain links TRBV19 to TRBJ2-7, with 10 bases aligning to TRBD2. V dropped 1 base and J dropped 2; count of bases not matched to a gene: 8. The CDR3 extends over 17 amino acids. Looked up from germline, CDR1 is LNHDA and CDR2 is SQIVND (reference sequence). CDR3 region: CASSIGVSLAGAYEQYF. Written as DNA, the CDR3 is TGTGCCAGTAGTATAGGAGTTTCGCTAGCGGGAGCCTACGAGCAGTACTTC.

The chain links TRBV6-5 to TRBJ1-4; no clear D gene. The CDR3 totals 16 residues. Germline CDR1 MNHEY, CDR2 SVGAGI. Trimming removed 4 bases from V and 0 bases from J, with 12 bases in between. The CDR3 coding sequence is TGTGCCAGCAGTTTACACAGTGTTCCAACTAATGAAAAACTGTTTTTT. It codes for CASSLHSVPTNEKLFF.

The genes are TRBV9 and TRBJ2-1, with 9 bases fitting TRBD1. Losses at the gene ends were 0 bases for V and 6 bases for J; bases not matched to a gene: 7. The CDR3 has 16 amino acids. Germline-derived CDR1 and CDR2 are SGDLS and YYNGEE. The CDR3 here is CASSVAGQGPVNEQFF. For the CDR3, the DNA is TGTGCCAGCAGCGTAGCTGGACAGGGGCCCGTCAATGAGCAGTTCTTC.

The chain links TRBV30 to TRBJ1-1; TRBD1 agrees at 12 bases. Germline CDR1 and CDR2: GTSNPN and SVGIG (reference sequence). J was trimmed by 11 bases and V by 5 bases; bases with no gene match: 6. This CDR3 region has 12 residues. The chain's CDR3 is CAWLRDRGRAFF. The CDR3 DNA sequence: TGTGCCTGGCTCCGGGACAGGGGGCGGGCTTTCTTT.

This chain joins TRBV6-5 and TRBJ1-6; possibly TRBD1 for D (6 bases). V was shortened by 0 bases and J by 10 bases, with 13 bases between the two germline ends. Germline V gene lookup returns CDR1 MNHEY and CDR2 SVGAGI. The CDR3 contains 15 residues. The CDR3 bases are TGTGCCAGCAGTTACTCGGCAGGGGAGTACTCACCCCTCCACTTT. This codes for CASSYSAGEYSPLHF.

The chain couples TRBV12-5 to TRBJ2-1; TRBD1 matches at 8 bases. The germline gives CDR1 LGHNT, CDR2 FRNRAP. The CDR3 consists of 15 residues. Trimming cost V 5 bases and J 2 bases; bases outside gene matches: 5. As DNA, the CDR3 is TGTGCTAGTGGTACAGGGACAGGCCCCTACAATGAGCAGTTCTTC. This sequence encodes CASGTGTGPYNEQFF.

This chain links TRBV7-2 with TRBJ1-5, with 9 bases identical to TRBD1. CDR1 SGHTA and CDR2 FQGNSA come from the germline V gene. The J segment lost 0 bases and the V segment lost 5 bases, leaving 8 bases of the junction unmatched. This CDR3 spans 17 amino acids. The CDR3 sequence is CASSHRGRGGSNQPQHF. DNA for the CDR3: TGTGCCAGCAGCCACAGGGGGCGAGGGGGTAGCAATCAGCCCCAGCATTTT.

Notes on this clone: The junction departs from germline at one end; a sequencing error may be responsible. Within the sample, other DNA sequences also encode this same CDR3. The chain is built from TRBV7-9 and TRBJ1-6; D gene uncertain. This CDR3 region has 11 residues. Germline-derived CDR1 and CDR2 are SEHNR and FQNEAQ (reference sequence). CDR3 region: CASSLRSPLHF. The CDR3 DNA is TGTGCCAGCAGCTTACGTTCACCCCTCCACTTC.

The chain is built from TRBV4-3 and TRBJ2-3; 12 bases fit TRBD2. The CDR3 sequence is 15 residues long. V gave up 1 base and J gave up 6 bases; unmatched junction bases: 2. The germline CDR1 and CDR2 sequences are LGHNA and YSLEER. In nucleotides, the CDR3 is TGCGCCAGCAGCCAAGGACTAGCGGGGGTGGATACGCAGTATTTT. Translating it yields CASSQGLAGVDTQYF.

The rearrangement uses TRBV19 and TRBJ2-2; D is possibly TRBD2 (6 bases). V was shortened by 7 bases and J by 5 bases, with 17 bases between the two germline ends. This CDR3 is 15 amino acids long. Germline V lookup: CDR1 LNHDA, CDR2 SQIVND (reference sequence). DNA for the CDR3: TGTGCCAGTAAGAAGGGCGGGATTTCTACCGGGGAGCTGTTTTTT. Translating gives CASKKGGISTGELFF.

This clone has a single count. V gene TRBV28 combines with J gene TRBJ2-7; D is possibly TRBD1 (6 bases). V lost 2 bases, J lost 5 bases, and 13 bases lay in between. The germline CDR1 and CDR2 sequences are MDHEN and SYDVKM. The length of the CDR3 is 14 residues. The DNA of the CDR3 is TGTGCCAGCAGTTTAGGGGTGACAGGCCACGAGCAGTACTTC. It translates to CASSLGVTGHEQYF.